Following are 26 T cell receptor beta chains from one sample sequenced in a study of STAT3 mutations in large granular lymphocyte leukemia. Study-level points and caveats: At least one immunodominant TCR beta clonotype appeared in every T-cell large granular lymphocyte leukemia patient.

Profiled with immunoSEQ multiplex PCR; TCRdb holds only in-frame clones, not every one. The sample yields 30,000 to 40,000 clones, about 86% seen once. No antigen has been identified for these receptors. The sequencing sample was made of peripheral blood mononuclear cells. The receptors shown here come from a man in his fifties or sixties with T-cell large granular lymphocyte leukemia. Some clones in this sample may be carry-over from other donors' samples.

CDR3 coding DNA: TGTGCCAGCAGCTTTTTCACCGGGGAGCTGTTTTTT. Its protein is CASSFFTGELFF. The V call is TRBV13, the J call TRBJ2-2, with no clear D. The CDR3 extends over 12 amino acids. CDR1 and CDR2 (germline): PRHDT, FYEKMQ (reference sequence). Trimming took off 3 bases at V and 4 bases at J, with 3 bases between the two ends.

This chain joins TRBV4-1 and TRBJ2-7; D not certain. Germline V lookup: CDR1 MGHRA, CDR2 YSYEKL. Trimming left V 1 base short and J 3 bases short, with 10 bases between. The CDR3 spans 14 residues. The CDR3 is CASSQGDSNYEQYF. CDR3 bases: TGCGCCAGCAGCCAAGGAGACTCGAACTACGAGCAGTACTTC.

J is TRBJ1-2 and V is TRBV6-5; 7 nucleotides align to TRBD1. The CDR3 length is 13 residues. CDR1 is MNHEY and CDR2 is SVGAGI in the germline V gene. V lost 6 bases and J lost 4; bases outside the gene matches: 5. CDR3 coding DNA: TGTGCCAGCAGCCCCTCAGGGGGCTATGGCTACACCTTC. This gives the protein CASSPSGGYGYTF.

This chain links TRBV29-1 with TRBJ1-1; tentatively, D is TRBD1 (6 bases). CDR3 length: 14 amino acids. Germline loops: CDR1 SQVTM, CDR2 ANQGSEA. V was pared by 4 bases and J by 5 bases, with 17 bases between. DNA for the CDR3: TGCAGCGTTGGAGCTGCCCAGGGGTGGACTGAAGCTTTCTTT. Translation: CSVGAAQGWTEAFF.

The rearrangement joins TRBV30 to TRBJ2-1; unclear D gene. CDR3 size: 15 residues. Per germline, CDR1 GTSNPN and CDR2 SVGIG (reference sequence). The V gene lost 4 bases and the J gene lost 0 bases, with 13 bases spanning the gap. DNA for the CDR3: TGTGCCTGGAAACCGTTATCAAGCTCCTACAATGAGCAGTTCTTC. Encoded protein: CAWKPLSSSYNEQFF. Using reference TRBV30 and TRBJ2-1 for the parts outside the CDR3, the full variable domain is SQTIHQWPATLVQPVGSPLSLECTVEGTSNPNLYWYRQAAGRGLQLLFYSVGIGQISSEVPQNLSASRPQDRQFILSSKKLLLSDSGFYLCAWKPLSSSYNEQFFGPGTRLTVL.

The rearrangement joins TRBV19 to TRBJ1-2; D perhaps matches TRBD1 (6 bases). The CDR3 consists of 16 residues. Trimming left V 7 bases short and J 2 bases short, with 20 bases between. In germline, CDR1 is LNHDA, CDR2 SQIVND (reference sequence). The DNA of the CDR3 is TGTGCCAGTACAAGCTATCTTTTCGGGACAAACTATGGCTACACCTTC. This gives the protein CASTSYLFGTNYGYTF.

The rearrangement uses TRBV5-4 and TRBJ1-6; weak D call: TRBD1 (6 bases). Trimming shortened V by 0 bases and J by 7 bases, and 14 bases separated the two germline ends. This CDR3 region has 16 residues. Germline-derived CDR1 and CDR2 are SGHNT and YYREEE (reference sequence). The CDR3 loop reads CASSLGGGSVNSPLHF. CDR3 nucleotide sequence: TGTGCCAGCAGCTTGGGAGGGGGGTCAGTGAATTCACCCCTCCACTTT.

The gene calls are TRBV13 and TRBJ1-2; maybe TRBD1 (5 bases). The germline V gene encodes CDR1 PRHDT and CDR2 FYEKMQ (reference sequence). CDR3 length: 15 residues. V lost 5 bases, J lost 5 bases, and 18 bases lay in between. This CDR3 is CASSPDSSFLYGYTF. The CDR3 DNA sequence: TGTGCCAGCAGCCCTGACAGCTCCTTCCTTTATGGCTACACCTTC.

This clone was seen only a few times. The chain recombines TRBV10-3 with TRBJ2-6; D is uncertain. The CDR3 covers 14 residues. Germline V lookup: CDR1 ENHRY, CDR2 SYGVKD. Trimming stripped 6 bases from V and 0 bases from J, with 6 bases between. CDR3 in DNA: TGTGCCATCAGGCAGAGCTCTGGGGCCAACGTCCTGACTTTC. Its translation is CAIRQSSGANVLTF.

The chain couples TRBV5-1 to TRBJ1-2; D is ambiguous. V was trimmed by 3 bases and J by 6 bases, leaving 12 bases between them. This CDR3 has 13 residues. From germline, CDR1 is SGHRS and CDR2 YFSETQ. The CDR3 DNA sequence: TGCGCCAGCAGCTCAGATGGTAGTGATGGCTACACCTTC. Translating it yields CASSSDGSDGYTF.

The chain combines TRBV7-2 with TRBJ1-2; 11 bases map to TRBD1. The CDR3 runs 15 residues. V shed 6 bases, J shed 6 bases, and the junction held 9 bases outside the gene matches. Germline CDR1 and CDR2: SGHTA and FQGNSA. The CDR3 region is CASSYGGTGGNGYTF. CDR3 nucleotide sequence: TGTGCCAGCAGTTACGGGGGGACAGGGGGTAATGGCTACACCTTC.

The J gene is TRBJ1-3, the V gene TRBV29-1; tentative D call: TRBD1 (5 bases). Trimming cost V 6 bases and J 0 bases, with 15 bases left between them. Germline V lookup: CDR1 SQVTM, CDR2 ANQGSEA. CDR3 length: 15 residues. The CDR3, as DNA: TGCAGCGTCGTGCAGGGCTCGAACTCTGGAAACACCATATATTTT. Translated: CSVVQGSNSGNTIYF.

This chain uses TRBV12-2 with TRBJ1-1; TRBD1, as called in the table, went unchecked against the DNA. TRBV12-2 is assigned pseudogene status. The CDR3 covers 18 residues. DNA of the CDR3: TGTGCAAGTCGCTTAGGGACCCCGACAGGGAAGGGCAACACTGAAGCTTTCTTT. Its translation is CASRLGTPTGKGNTEAFF.

The rearrangement uses TRBV18 and TRBJ2-2; 9 bases are shared with TRBD1. The germline V gene has CDR1 KGHSH and CDR2 LQKENI. The CDR3 extends over 15 amino acids. V gave up 0 bases and J gave up 5 bases; unmatched junction bases: 1. CDR3 protein: CASSPPGQGTGELFF. CDR3 nucleotides: TGTGCCAGCTCACCACCGGGACAGGGAACCGGGGAGCTGTTTTTT.

The V call is TRBV25-1, the J call TRBJ2-3; the match to TRBD2 covers 9 bases. Germline V gene sequence: CDR1 MGHDK, CDR2 SYGVNS. This CDR3 contains 16 residues. The J segment lost 1 base and the V segment lost 7 bases, leaving 9 bases of the junction unmatched. The CDR3 DNA follows: TGTGCCAGCACTCCACGGGGCGGGAGGGGCACAGATACGCAGTATTTT. Translation: CASTPRGGRGTDTQYF.

This chain's CDR3 is CASSSRDRGGGYTF. For the CDR3, the DNA is TGTGCCAGCAGTTCCCGGGACAGGGGTGGTGGCTACACCTTC. The chain recombines TRBV6-1 with TRBJ1-2, with 10 bases matching TRBD1. V lost 5 bases and J lost 7; bases outside the gene matches: 7. The CDR3 covers 14 residues. Germline CDR1 reads MNHNS; CDR2 reads SASEGT.

The CDR3 sequence: CAWSVQGAVVQSRGYTF. CDR3 sequence (DNA): TGTGCCTGGAGTGTCCAGGGGGCGGTTGTTCAGTCGCGGGGCTACACCTTC. The chain links TRBV30 to TRBJ1-2; 8 positions match TRBD1. There are 17 residues in the CDR3. Germline loops: CDR1 GTSNPN, CDR2 SVGIG (reference sequence). Unmatched junction bases numbered 17, after V lost 0 bases and J lost 8 bases. The entire variable domain, with the rest obtained from reference TRBV30 and TRBJ1-2, is as follows: SQTIHQWPATLVQPVGSPLSLECTVEGTSNPNLYWYRQAAGRGLQLLFYSVGIGQISSEVPQNLSASRPQDRQFILSSKKLLLSDSGFYLCAWSVQGAVVQSRGYTFGSGTRLTVV.

This clone was seen only once. The chain has TRBV27 and TRBJ2-3; TRBD1 agrees at 9 bases. CDR1 is MNHEY and CDR2 is SMNVEV in the germline V gene (reference sequence). Trimming cost V 6 bases and J 1 base; bases outside gene matches: 2. The CDR3 is 14 residues long. The CDR3 DNA reads as TGTGCCAGCAGCCGGGACAGGGGCACAGATACGCAGTATTTT. Protein product: CASSRDRGTDTQYF.

This clone was observed a single time. J is TRBJ1-1 and V is TRBV11-2; 9 bases are shared with TRBD1. V lost 1 base, J lost 12 bases, and 15 bases stayed unmatched. The CDR3 contains 16 residues. Germline-derived CDR1 and CDR2 are SGHAT and FQNNGV. CDR3 sequence: CASSLVGTGRNVKTFF. The CDR3 region has the DNA TGTGCCAGCAGCTTAGTAGGGACAGGGCGGAATGTGAAAACTTTCTTT.

This clone was picked up a small number of times. V and J are TRBV28 and TRBJ1-6; D gene unclear. The CDR3 loop spans 11 amino acids. V was trimmed by 5 bases and J by 6 bases, leaving 2 bases between them. CDR1 and CDR2 from the germline V gene are MDHEN and SYDVKM. In DNA form, the CDR3 reads TGTGCCAGCAGTGCTAATTCACCCCTCCACTTT. This sequence encodes CASSANSPLHF.

This clone occurred once. V usage is TRBV20-1 and J usage is TRBJ2-5; 7 nucleotides match TRBD2. The CDR3 contains 11 residues. Germline values: CDR1 DFQATT, CDR2 SNEGSKA (reference sequence). The ends lost 6 bases at V and 9 bases at J; junction bases unmatched: 7. The CDR3 region has the DNA TGCAGTGCCCCCTACCGGGGGGCCCAGTACTTC. Protein: CSAPYRGAQYF.

This clone was recorded only once. The chain recombines TRBV6-5 with TRBJ2-7; D may match TRBD1 or TRBD2 (7 bases each). Looked up from germline, CDR1 is MNHEY and CDR2 is SVGAGI. Trimming took off 0 bases at V and 7 bases at J, with 19 bases between the two ends. The CDR3 loop spans 16 amino acids. CDR3 bases: TGTGCCAGCAGTTACTCGGAGTACAGGGGAGGGTCTGAGCAGTACTTC. Translating gives CASSYSEYRGGSEQYF.

The chain links TRBV30 to TRBJ2-3, with a tentative D call TRBD1 (6 bases). V gave up 0 bases and J gave up 7 bases, with 17 bases separating them. The CDR3 runs to 15 residues. Per germline, CDR1 GTSNPN and CDR2 SVGIG (reference sequence). The CDR3 DNA reads as TGTGCCTGGAGTGTACGTACAGGGATGACAAATACGCAGTATTTT. Translation gives CAWSVRTGMTNTQYF. The full variable domain, rest sourced from reference TRBV30 and TRBJ2-3, is SQTIHQWPATLVQPVGSPLSLECTVEGTSNPNLYWYRQAAGRGLQLLFYSVGIGQISSEVPQNLSASRPQDRQFILSSKKLLLSDSGFYLCAWSVRTGMTNTQYFGPGTRLTVL.

The gene calls are TRBV4-3 and TRBJ1-4; a possible D gene is TRBD1 (6 bases). Trimming stripped 4 bases from V and 7 bases from J, with 13 bases between. The CDR3 totals 14 residues. Germline V gene sequence: CDR1 LGHNA, CDR2 YSLEER. The CDR3 reads CASSPTATGEKLFF. CDR3 nucleotide sequence: TGCGCCAGCAGCCCGACAGCGACAGGTGAAAAACTGTTTTTT.

This clone was detected once. J is TRBJ2-1 and V is TRBV7-9; a possible D gene is TRBD2 (5 bases). The CDR3 totals 13 residues. V lost 1 base and J lost 8, with 9 bases in between. Germline V lookup: CDR1 SEHNR, CDR2 FQNEAQ (reference sequence). The CDR3 DNA follows: TGTGCCAGCAGCTTAGGAGGGTGGGATGAGCAGTTCTTC. Its translation: CASSLGGWDEQFF. The full variable domain, in which reference TRBV7-9 and TRBJ2-1 provide the parts outside the CDR3, is DTGVSQNPRHKITKRGQNVTFRCDPISEHNRLYWYRQTLGQGPEFLTYFQNEAQLEKSRLLSDRFSAERPKGSFSTLEIQRTEQGDSAMYLCASSLGGWDEQFFGPGTRLTVL.

The chain uses TRBV18 and TRBJ2-5; D uncertain. CDR1 and CDR2 (germline): KGHSH, LQKENI. Trimming left V 1 base short and J 3 bases short, with 3 bases between. The CDR3 consists of 12 residues. This CDR3 reads CASSPQEETQYF. The CDR3, as DNA: TGTGCCAGCTCACCACAGGAAGAGACCCAGTACTTC.